The 6 T cell receptor beta chains below all came from one sample that was sequenced in a study of human T cells and chemical hapten exposure. TCRdb passed the RACE reads through MiXCR, listing each CDR3 protein once. The table records approximately 400,000 distinct CDR3 sequences, around 5.5% of them present only once. Time point indicated: pre-sensitization, week 0. The treatment was: therapeutic diphenylcyclopropenone sensitization with weekly scalp DPC. The source material was whole blood, sampled in connection with sensitization to the hapten diphenylcyclopropenone (DPC). These receptors were collected from a woman aged 45 to 65 with alopecia areata. Some clones in this sample may be carry-over from other donors' samples.

At least ten counts were recorded for this clonotype. This chain joins TRBV7-2 and TRBJ1-5; D unclear. This CDR3 region has 15 residues. Trimming took 1 base from V and 2 from J, leaving 9 bases between them. The germline V gene encodes CDR1 SGHTA and CDR2 FQGNSA. CDR3 protein: CASSLDPGGNQPQHF. The CDR3 DNA is TGTGCCAGCAGCTTAGATCCCGGGGGCAATCAGCCCCAGCATTTT.

This clonotype was counted at least ten times. DNA for the CDR3: TGTGCCAGCAACAGGGTGGGACAGGGTATTTACAATGAGCAGTTCTTC. It codes for CASNRVGQGIYNEQFF. J is TRBJ2-1 and V is TRBV6-5, with 9 bases identical to TRBD1. CDR3 length equals 16 residues. The V and J ends lost 7 bases and 4 bases, in that order; junction bases with no gene match: 11. In germline, CDR1 is MNHEY, CDR2 SVGAGI.

This clonotype was detected many times. This rearrangement joins TRBV29-1 to TRBJ2-1; TRBD2 is a possible D gene (5 bases). Trimming removed 6 bases from V and 6 bases from J, with 12 bases in between. The CDR3 runs 12 residues. Germline V gene data show CDR1 as SQVTM and CDR2 as ANQGSEA. CDR3 loop: CSVHKGSNEQFF. The DNA of the CDR3 is TGCAGCGTCCACAAAGGGAGCAATGAGCAGTTCTTC.

This clonotype was observed many times. The chain links TRBV4-2 to TRBJ1-1; D is unresolved. V lost 0 bases, J lost 3 bases, and 14 bases lay in between. CDR1 is LGHNA, CDR2 YNFKEQ, per germline. The CDR3 sequence is 16 residues long. The CDR3 loop is CASSQDSRRRDTEAFF. As DNA, the CDR3 is TGTGCCAGCAGCCAAGATAGCCGGAGGAGGGACACTGAAGCTTTCTTT.

This clonotype was seen repeatedly, ten times or more. The chain uses TRBV24-1 and TRBJ2-2, with a weak D call TRBD1 (5 bases). CDR1 is KGHDR, CDR2 SFDVKD, per germline. V dropped 8 bases and J dropped 2 bases, with 11 bases sitting between them. This CDR3 is built from 14 residues. The CDR3 spells CATMSRVNTGELFF. CDR3 in DNA: TGTGCCACCATGAGCAGGGTTAACACCGGGGAGCTGTTTTTT.

The rearrangement links TRBV27 to TRBJ2-7; TRBD1 might be the D (5 bases). CDR3 length equals 14 residues. The V end was cut by 3 bases, the J end by 7 bases, with 16 bases between. Germline V lookup: CDR1 MNHEY, CDR2 SMNVEV (reference sequence). The CDR3 region is CASSLDITAGEQYF. CDR3 nucleotide sequence: TGTGCCAGCAGTTTGGATATCACAGCAGGGGAGCAGTACTTC.